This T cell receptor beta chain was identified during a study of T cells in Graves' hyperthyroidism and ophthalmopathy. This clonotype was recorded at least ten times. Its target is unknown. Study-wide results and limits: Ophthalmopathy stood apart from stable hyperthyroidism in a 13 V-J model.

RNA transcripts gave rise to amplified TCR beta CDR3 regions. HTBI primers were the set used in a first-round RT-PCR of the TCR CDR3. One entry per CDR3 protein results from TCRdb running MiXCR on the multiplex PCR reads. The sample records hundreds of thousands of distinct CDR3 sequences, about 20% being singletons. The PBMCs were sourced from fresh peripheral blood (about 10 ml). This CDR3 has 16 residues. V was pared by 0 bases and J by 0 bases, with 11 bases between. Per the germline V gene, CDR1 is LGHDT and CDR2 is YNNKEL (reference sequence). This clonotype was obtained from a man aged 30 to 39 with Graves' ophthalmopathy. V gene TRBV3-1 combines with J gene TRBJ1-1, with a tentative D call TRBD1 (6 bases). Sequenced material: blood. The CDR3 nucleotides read TGTGCCAGCAGCCAAGATTTCAGGGGAATGAACACTGAAGCTTTCTTT. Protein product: CASSQDFRGMNTEAFF. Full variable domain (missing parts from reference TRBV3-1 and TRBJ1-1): DTAVSQTPKYLVTQMGNDKSIKCEQNLGHDTMYWYKQDSKKFLKIMFSYNNKELIINETVPNRFSPKSPDKAHLNLHINSLELGDSAVYFCASSQDFRGMNTEAFFGQGTRLTVV.